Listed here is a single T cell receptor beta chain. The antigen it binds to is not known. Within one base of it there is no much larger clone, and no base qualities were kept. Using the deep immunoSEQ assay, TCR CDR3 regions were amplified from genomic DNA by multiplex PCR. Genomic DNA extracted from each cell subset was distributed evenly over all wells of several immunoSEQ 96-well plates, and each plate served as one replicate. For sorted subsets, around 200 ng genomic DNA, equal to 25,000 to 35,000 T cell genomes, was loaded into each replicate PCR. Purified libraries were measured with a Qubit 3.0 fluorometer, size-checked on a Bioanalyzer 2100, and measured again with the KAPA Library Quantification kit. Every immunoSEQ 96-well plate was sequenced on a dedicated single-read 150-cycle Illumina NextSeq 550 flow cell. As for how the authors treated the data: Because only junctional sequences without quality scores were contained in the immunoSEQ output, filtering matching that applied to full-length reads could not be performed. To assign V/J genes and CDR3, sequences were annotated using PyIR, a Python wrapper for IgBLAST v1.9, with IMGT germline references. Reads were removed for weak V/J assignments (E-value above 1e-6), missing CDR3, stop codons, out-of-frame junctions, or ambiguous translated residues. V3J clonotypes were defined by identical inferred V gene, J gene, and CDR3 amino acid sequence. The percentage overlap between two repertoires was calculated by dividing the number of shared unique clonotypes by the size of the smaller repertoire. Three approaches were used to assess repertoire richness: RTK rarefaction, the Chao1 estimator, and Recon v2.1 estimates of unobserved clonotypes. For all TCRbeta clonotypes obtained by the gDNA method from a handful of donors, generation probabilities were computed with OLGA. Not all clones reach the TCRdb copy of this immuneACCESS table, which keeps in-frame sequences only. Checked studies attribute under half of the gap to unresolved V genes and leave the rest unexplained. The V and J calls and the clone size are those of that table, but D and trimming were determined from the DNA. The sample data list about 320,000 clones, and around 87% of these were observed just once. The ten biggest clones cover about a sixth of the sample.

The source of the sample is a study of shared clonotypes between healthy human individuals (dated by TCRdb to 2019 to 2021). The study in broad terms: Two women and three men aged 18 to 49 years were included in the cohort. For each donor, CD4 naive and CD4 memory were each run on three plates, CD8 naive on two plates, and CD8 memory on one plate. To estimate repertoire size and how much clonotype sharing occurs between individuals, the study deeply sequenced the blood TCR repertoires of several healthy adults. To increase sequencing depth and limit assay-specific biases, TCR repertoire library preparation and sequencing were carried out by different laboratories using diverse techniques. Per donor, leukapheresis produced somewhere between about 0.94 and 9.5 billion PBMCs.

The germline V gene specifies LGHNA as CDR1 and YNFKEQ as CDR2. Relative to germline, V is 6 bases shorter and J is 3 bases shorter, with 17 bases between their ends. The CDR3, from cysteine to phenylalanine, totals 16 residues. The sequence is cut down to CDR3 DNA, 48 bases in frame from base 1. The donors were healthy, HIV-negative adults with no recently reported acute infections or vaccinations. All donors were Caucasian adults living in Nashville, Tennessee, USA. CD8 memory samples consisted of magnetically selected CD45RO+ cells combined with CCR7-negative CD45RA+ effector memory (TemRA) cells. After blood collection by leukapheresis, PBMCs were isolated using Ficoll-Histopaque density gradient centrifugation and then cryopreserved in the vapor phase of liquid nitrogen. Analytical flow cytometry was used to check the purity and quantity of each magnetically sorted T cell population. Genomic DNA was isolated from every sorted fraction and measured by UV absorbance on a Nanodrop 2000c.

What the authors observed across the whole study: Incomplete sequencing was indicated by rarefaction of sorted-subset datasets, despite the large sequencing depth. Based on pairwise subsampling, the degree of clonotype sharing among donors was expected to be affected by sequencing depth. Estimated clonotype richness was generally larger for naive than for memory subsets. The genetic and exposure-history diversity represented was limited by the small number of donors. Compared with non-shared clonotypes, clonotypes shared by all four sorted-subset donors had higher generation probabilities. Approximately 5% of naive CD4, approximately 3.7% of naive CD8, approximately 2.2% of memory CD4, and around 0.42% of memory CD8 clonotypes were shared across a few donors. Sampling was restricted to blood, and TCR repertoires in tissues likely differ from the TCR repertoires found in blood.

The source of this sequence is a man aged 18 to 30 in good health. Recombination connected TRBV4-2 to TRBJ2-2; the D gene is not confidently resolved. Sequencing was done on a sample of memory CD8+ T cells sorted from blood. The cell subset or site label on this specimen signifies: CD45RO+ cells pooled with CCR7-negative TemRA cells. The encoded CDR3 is CASSPRSTTDTGELFF. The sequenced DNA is TGTGCCAGCAGTCCAAGATCCACCACGGACACCGGGGAGCTGTTTTTT.